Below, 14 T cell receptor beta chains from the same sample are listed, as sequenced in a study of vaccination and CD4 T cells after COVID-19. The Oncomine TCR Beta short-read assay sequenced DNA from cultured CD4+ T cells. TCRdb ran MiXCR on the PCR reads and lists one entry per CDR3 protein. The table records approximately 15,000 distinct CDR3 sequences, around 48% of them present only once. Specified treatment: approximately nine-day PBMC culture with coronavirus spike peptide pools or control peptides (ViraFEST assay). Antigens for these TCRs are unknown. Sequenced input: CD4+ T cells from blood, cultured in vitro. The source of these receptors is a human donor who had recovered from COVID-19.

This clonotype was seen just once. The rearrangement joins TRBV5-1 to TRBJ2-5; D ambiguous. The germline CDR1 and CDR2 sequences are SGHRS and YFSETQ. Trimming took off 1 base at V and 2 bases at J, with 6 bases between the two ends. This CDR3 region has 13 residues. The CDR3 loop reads CASSLNVQETQYF. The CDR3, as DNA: TGCGCCAGCAGCTTGAACGTTCAAGAGACCCAGTACTTC.

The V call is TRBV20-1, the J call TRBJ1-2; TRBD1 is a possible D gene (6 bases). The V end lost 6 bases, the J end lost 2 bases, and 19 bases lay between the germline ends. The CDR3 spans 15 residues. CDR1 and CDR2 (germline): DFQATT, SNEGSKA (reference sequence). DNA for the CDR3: TGCAGTGCCACAGACCCAGGGGCAGGGAACTATGGCTACACCTTC. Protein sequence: CSATDPGAGNYGYTF.

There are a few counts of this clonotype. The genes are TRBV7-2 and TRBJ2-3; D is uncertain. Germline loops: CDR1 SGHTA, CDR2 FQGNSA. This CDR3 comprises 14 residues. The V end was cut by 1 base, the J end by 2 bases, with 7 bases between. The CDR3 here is CASSLEGPTDTQYF. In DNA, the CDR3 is TGTGCCAGCAGCTTAGAAGGACCCACAGATACGCAGTATTTT.

CDR3 sequence (DNA): TGTGCCAGCAGCCGTACTAGCGGGGGGGCCCCAGATACGCAGTATTTT. Protein product: CASSRTSGGAPDTQYF. The rearrangement uses TRBV12-3 or TRBV12-4 and TRBJ2-3; 13 bases are shared with TRBD2. The CDR3 runs 16 residues. Trimming removed 6 bases from V and 4 bases from J; junction bases left unmatched: 7.

The CDR3 loop is CASSPDRGPTEAFF. In DNA form, the CDR3 reads TGTGCCAGCTCACCGGACAGGGGTCCCACTGAAGCTTTCTTT. J is TRBJ1-1 and V is TRBV18; TRBD1 matches 9 bases. V lost 3 bases to trimming and J lost 4 bases; unmatched junction nucleotides: 3. The CDR3 contains 14 residues. Germline loops: CDR1 KGHSH, CDR2 LQKENI.

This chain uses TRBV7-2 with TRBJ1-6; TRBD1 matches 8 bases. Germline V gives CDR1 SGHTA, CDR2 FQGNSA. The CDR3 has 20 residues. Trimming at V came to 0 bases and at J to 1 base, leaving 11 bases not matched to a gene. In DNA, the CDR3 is TGTGCCAGCAGCTTAGCCATCCAGGGGGCAGGGATGTCCTATAATTCACCCCTCCACTTT. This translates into CASSLAIQGAGMSYNSPLHF.

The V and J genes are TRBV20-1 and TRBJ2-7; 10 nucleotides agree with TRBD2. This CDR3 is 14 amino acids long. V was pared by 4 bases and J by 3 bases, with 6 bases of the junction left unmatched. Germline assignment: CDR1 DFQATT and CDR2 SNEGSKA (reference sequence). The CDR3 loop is CSAIGLAGDYEQYF. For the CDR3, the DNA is TGCAGTGCTATAGGGCTAGCGGGAGACTACGAGCAGTACTTC.

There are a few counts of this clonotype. The CDR3 region is CASSLDNLYNEQFF. CDR3 sequence (DNA): TGTGCCAGCAGCTTAGATAACCTCTACAATGAGCAGTTCTTC. The J gene is TRBJ2-1, the V gene TRBV7-6; no firm D call. Germline V lookup: CDR1 SGHVS, CDR2 FNYEAQ. Trimming stripped 1 base from V and 3 bases from J, with 7 bases between. The CDR3 sequence is 14 residues long. Variable domain in full (rest from reference TRBV7-6 and TRBJ2-1): GAGVSQSPRYKVTKRGQDVALRCDPISGHVSLYWYRQALGQGPEFLTYFNYEAQQDKSGLPNDRFSAERPEGSISTLTIQRTEQRDSAMYRCASSLDNLYNEQFFGPGTRLTVL.

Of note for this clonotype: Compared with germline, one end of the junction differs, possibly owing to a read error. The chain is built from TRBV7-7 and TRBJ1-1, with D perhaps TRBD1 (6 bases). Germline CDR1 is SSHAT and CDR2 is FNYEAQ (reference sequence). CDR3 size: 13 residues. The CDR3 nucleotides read TGTGCTAGCAGCCGGACAGTGAACACTGAAGCTTTCTTT. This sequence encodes CASSRTVNTEAFF.

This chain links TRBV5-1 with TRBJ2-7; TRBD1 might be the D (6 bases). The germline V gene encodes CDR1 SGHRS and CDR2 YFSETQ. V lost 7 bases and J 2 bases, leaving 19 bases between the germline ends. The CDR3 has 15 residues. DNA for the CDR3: TGCGCCAGCTCTCCTCTGCAGGGGTGGGCCTACGAGCAGTACTTC. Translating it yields CASSPLQGWAYEQYF.

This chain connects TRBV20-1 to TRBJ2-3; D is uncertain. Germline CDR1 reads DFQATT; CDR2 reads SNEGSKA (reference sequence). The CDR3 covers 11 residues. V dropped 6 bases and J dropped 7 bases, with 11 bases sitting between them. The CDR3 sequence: CSAPTGYTQYF. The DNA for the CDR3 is TGCAGTGCCCCTACTGGTTATACGCAGTATTTT.

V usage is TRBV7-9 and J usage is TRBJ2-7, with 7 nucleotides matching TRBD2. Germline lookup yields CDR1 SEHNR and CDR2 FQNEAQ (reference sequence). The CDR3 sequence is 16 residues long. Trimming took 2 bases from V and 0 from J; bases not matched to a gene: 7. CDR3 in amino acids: CASSLWGGGGSYEQYF. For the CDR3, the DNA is TGTGCCAGCAGCTTATGGGGGGGAGGAGGCTCCTACGAGCAGTACTTC.

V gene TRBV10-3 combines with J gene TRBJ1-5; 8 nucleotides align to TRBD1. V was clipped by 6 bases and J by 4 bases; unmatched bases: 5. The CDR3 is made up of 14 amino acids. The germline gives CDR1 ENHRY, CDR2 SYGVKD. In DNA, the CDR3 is TGTGCCATCAGCCCGGACAGGGATAATCAGCCCCAGCATTTT. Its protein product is CAISPDRDNQPQHF.

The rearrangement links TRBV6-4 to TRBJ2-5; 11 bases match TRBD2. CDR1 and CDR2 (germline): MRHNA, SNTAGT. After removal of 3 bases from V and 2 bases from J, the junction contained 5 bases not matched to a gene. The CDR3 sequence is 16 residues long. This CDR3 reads CASSEGGLAVQETQYF. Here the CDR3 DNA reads TGTGCCAGCAGTGAGGGGGGACTAGCGGTTCAAGAGACCCAGTACTTC.